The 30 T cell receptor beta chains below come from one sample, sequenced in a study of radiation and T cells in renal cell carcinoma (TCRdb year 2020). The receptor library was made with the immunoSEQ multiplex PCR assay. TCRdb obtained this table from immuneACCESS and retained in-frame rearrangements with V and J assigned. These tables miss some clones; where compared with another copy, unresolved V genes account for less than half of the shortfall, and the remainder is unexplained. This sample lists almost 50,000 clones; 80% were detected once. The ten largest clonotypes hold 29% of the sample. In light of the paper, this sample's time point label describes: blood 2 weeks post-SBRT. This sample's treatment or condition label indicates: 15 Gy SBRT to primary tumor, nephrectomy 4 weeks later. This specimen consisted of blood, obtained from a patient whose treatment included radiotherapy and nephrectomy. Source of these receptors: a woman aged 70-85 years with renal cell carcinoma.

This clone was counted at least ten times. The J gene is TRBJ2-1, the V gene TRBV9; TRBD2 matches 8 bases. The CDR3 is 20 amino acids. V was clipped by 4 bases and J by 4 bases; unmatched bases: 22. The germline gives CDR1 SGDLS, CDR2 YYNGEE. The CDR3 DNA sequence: TGTGCCAGCAGCCCCAAACTCTCTCAACGAAAGCGGGAGTGGTACAATGAGCAGTTCTTC. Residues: CASSPKLSQRKREWYNEQFF.

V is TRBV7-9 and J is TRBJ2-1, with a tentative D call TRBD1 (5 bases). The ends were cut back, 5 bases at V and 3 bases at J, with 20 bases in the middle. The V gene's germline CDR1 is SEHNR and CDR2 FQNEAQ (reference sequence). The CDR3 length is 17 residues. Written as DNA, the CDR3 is TGTGCCAGCAGCCCCTGGATTGGGGCCGCAAGCTACAATGAGCAGTTCTTC. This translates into CASSPWIGAASYNEQFF.

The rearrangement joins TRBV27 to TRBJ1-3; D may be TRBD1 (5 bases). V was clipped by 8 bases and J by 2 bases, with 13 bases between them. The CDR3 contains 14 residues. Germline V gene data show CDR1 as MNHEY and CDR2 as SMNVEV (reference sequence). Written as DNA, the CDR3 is TGTGCCAGCGGTCTGGGGGGAACTGGAAACACCATATATTTT. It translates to CASGLGGTGNTIYF.

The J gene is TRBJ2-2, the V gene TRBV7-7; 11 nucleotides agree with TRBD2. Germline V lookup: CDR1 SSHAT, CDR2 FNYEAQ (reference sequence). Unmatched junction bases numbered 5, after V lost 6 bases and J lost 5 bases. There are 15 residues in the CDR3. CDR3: CASRPTSGSTGELFF. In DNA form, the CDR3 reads TGTGCCAGCAGACCTACTAGCGGGAGTACCGGGGAGCTGTTTTTT.

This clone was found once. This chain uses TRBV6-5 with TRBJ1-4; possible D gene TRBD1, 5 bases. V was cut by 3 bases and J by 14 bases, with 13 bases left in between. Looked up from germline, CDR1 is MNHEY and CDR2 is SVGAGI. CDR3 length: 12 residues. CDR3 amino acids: CASSYGGGSLFF. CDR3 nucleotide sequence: TGTGCCAGCAGTTATGGGGGGGGAAGTCTGTTTTTT.

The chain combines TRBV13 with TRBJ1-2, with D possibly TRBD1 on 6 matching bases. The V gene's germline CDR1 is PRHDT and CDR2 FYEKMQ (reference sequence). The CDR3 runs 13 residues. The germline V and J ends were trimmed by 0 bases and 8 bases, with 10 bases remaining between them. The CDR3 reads CASSLGQGWGYTF. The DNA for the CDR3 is TGTGCCAGCAGCTTAGGACAGGGCTGGGGCTACACCTTC.

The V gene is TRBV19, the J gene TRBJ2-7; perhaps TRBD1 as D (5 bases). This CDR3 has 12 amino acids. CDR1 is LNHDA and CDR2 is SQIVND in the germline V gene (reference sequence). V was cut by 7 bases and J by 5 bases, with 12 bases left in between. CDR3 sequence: CASTGLGHEQYF. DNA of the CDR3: TGTGCCAGTACAGGGTTGGGGCACGAGCAGTACTTC.

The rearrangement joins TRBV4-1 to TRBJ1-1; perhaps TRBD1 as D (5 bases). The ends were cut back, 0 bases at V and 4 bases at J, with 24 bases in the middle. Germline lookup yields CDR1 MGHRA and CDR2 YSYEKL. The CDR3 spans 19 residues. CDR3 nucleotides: TGCGCCAGCAGCCAAGACCGGTACAGGACCCGGGGAGGAATCACTGAAGCTTTCTTT. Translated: CASSQDRYRTRGGITEAFF.

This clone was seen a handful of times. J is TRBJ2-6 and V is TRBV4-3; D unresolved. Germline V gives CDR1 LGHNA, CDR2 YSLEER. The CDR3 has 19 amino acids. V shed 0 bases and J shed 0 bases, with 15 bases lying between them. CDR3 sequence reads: CASSQDRALDFSGANVLTF. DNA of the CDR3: TGCGCCAGCAGCCAAGATAGAGCACTCGACTTCTCTGGGGCCAACGTCCTGACTTTC.

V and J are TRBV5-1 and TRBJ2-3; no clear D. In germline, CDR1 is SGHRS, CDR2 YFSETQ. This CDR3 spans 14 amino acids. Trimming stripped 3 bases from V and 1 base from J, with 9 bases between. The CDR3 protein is CASSSRLGTDTQYF. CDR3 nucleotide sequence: TGCGCCAGCAGCTCTAGACTGGGCACAGATACGCAGTATTTT.

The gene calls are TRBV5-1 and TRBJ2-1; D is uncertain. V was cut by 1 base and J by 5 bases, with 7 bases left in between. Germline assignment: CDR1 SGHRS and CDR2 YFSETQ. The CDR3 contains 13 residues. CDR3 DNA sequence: TGCGCCAGCAGCTTGTTGTCCGACAATGAGCAGTTCTTC. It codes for CASSLLSDNEQFF. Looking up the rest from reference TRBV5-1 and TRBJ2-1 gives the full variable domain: KAGVTQTPRYLIKTRGQQVTLSCSPISGHRSVSWYQQTPGQGLQFLFEYFSETQRNKGNFPGRFSGRQFSNSRSEMNVSTLELGDSALYLCASSLLSDNEQFFGPGTRLTVL.

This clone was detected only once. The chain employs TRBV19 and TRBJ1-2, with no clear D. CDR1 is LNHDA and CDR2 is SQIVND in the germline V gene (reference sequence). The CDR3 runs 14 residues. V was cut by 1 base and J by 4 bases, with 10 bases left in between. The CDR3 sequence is CASSIGGSLYGYTF. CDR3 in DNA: TGTGCCAGTAGTATAGGAGGCAGCCTCTATGGCTACACCTTC.

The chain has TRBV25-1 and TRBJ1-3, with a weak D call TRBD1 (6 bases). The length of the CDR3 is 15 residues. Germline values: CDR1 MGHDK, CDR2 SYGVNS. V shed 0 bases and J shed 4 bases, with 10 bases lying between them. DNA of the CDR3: TGTGCCAGCAGTGAATACGGGGGGCGCGGAAACACCATATATTTT. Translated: CASSEYGGRGNTIYF.

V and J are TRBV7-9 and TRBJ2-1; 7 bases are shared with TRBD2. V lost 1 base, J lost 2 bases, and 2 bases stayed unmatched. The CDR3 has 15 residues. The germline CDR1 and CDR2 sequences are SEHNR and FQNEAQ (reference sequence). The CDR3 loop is CASSLDGGTYNEQFF. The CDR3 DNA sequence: TGTGCCAGCAGCTTAGACGGGGGGACCTACAATGAGCAGTTCTTC.

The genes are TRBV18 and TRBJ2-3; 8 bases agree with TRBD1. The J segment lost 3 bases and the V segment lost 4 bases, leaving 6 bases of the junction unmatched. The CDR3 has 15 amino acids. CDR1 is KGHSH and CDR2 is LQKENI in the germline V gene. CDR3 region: CASSLSGQGTDTQYF. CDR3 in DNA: TGTGCCAGCTCACTATCCGGACAGGGAACAGATACGCAGTATTTT. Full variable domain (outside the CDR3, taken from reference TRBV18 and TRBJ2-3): NAGVMQNPRHLVRRRGQEARLRCSPMKGHSHVYWYRQLPEEGLKFMVYLQKENIIDESGMPKERFSAEFPKEGPSILRIQQVVRGDSAAYFCASSLSGQGTDTQYFGPGTRLTVL.

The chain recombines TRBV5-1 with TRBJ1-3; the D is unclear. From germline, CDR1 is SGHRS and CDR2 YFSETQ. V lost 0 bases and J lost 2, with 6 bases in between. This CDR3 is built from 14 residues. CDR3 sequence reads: CASSLERAGNTIYF. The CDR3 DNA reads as TGCGCCAGCAGCTTGGAGCGTGCTGGAAACACCATATATTTT.

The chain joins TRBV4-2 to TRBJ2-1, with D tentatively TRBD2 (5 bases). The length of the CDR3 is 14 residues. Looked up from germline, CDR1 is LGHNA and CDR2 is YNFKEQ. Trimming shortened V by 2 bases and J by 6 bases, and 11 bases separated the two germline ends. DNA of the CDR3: TGTGCCAGCAGCCAAACCCGGGGATCCAATGAGCAGTTCTTC. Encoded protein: CASSQTRGSNEQFF.

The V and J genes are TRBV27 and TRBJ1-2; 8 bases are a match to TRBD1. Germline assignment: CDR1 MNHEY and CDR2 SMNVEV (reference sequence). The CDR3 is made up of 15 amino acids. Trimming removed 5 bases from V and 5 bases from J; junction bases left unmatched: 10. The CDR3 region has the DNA TGTGCCAGCAGTAAAAAGACAGGGGCCAGTTATGGCTACACCTTC. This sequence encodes CASSKKTGASYGYTF.

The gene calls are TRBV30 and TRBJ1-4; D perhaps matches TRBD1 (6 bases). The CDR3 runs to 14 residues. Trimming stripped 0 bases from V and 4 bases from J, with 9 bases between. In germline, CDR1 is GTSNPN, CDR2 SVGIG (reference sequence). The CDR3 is CAWSVGGGNEKLFF. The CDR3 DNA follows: TGTGCCTGGAGTGTTGGAGGGGGTAATGAAAAACTGTTTTTT.

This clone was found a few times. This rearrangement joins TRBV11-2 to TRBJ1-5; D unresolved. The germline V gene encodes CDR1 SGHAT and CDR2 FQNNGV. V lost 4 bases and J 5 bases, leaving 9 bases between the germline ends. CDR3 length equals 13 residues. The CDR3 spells CASSYQTDQPQHF. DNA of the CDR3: TGTGCCAGCAGCTACCAGACGGATCAGCCCCAGCATTTT.

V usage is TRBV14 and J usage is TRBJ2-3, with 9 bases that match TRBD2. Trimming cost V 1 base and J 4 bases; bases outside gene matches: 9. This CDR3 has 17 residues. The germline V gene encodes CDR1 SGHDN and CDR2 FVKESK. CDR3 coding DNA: TGTGCCAGCAGCCAAGGATTTAGCGGGGGATTTCCAGATACGCAGTATTTT. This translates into CASSQGFSGGFPDTQYF.

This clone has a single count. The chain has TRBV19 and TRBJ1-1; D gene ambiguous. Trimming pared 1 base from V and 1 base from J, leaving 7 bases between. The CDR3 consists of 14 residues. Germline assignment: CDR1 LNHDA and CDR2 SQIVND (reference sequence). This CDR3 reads CASSIGGQNTEAFF. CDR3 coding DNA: TGTGCCAGTAGTATAGGAGGGCAGAACACTGAAGCTTTCTTT. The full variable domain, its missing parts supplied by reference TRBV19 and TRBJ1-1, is DGGITQSPKYLFRKEGQNVTLSCEQNLNHDAMYWYRQDPGQGLRLIYYSQIVNDFQKGDIAEGYSVSREKKESFPLTVTSAQKNPTAFYLCASSIGGQNTEAFFGQGTRLTVV.

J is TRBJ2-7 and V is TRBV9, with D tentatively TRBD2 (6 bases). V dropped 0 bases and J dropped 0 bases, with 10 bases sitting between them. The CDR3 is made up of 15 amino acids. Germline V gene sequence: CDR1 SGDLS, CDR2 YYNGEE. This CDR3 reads CASSVAGATSYEQYF. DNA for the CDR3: TGTGCCAGCAGCGTAGCGGGAGCCACCTCCTACGAGCAGTACTTC.

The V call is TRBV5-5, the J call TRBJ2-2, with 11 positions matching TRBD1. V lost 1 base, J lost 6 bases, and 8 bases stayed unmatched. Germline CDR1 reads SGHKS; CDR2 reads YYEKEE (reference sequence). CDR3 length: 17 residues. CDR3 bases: TGTGCCAGCAGCTTGCTTAGTTTGGGACAGGGGGCCGGGGAGCTGTTTTTT. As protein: CASSLLSLGQGAGELFF.

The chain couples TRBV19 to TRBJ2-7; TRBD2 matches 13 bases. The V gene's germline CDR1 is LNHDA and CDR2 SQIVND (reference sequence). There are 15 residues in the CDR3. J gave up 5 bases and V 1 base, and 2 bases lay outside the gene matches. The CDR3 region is CASSIVTSGRNEQYF. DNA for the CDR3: TGTGCCAGTAGTATAGTGACTAGCGGGAGGAACGAGCAGTACTTC.

The CDR3 DNA reads TGCGCCAGCAGCTTGGCCAGTCCGGGCGACAATGAGCAGTTCTTC. It yields the protein CASSLASPGDNEQFF. The chain couples TRBV5-1 to TRBJ2-1, with D uncertain. V shed 0 bases and J shed 5 bases, with 12 bases lying between them. Germline-derived CDR1 and CDR2 are SGHRS and YFSETQ. The CDR3 spans 15 residues.

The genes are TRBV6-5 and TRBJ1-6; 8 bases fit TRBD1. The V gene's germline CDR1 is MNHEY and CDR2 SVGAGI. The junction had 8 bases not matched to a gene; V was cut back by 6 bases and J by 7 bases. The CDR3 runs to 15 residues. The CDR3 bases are TGTGCCAGCAGCCCAGGGGGCCATTCCAATTCACCCCTCCACTTT. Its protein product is CASSPGGHSNSPLHF.

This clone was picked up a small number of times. CDR3 in amino acids: CASRAANQPQHF. CDR3 DNA: TGTGCTTCGCGGGCAGCCAATCAGCCCCAGCATTTT. The rearrangement uses TRBV6-5 and TRBJ1-5, with D unresolved. Per the germline V gene, CDR1 is MNHEY and CDR2 is SVGAGI. CDR3 length: 12 amino acids.

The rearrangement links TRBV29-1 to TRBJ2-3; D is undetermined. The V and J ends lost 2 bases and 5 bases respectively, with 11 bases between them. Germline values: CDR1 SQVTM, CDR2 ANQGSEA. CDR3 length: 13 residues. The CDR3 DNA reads TGCAGCGTTGAAAAGGGATTCGGAGATACGCAGTATTTT. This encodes CSVEKGFGDTQYF.

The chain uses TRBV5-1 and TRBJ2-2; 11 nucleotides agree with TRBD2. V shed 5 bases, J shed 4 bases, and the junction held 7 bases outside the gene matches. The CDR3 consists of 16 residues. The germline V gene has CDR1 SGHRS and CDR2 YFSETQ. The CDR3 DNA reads TGCGCCAGCAGGCCCCGAACTAGCGGGGGCACCGGGGAGCTGTTTTTT. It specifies CASRPRTSGGTGELFF.